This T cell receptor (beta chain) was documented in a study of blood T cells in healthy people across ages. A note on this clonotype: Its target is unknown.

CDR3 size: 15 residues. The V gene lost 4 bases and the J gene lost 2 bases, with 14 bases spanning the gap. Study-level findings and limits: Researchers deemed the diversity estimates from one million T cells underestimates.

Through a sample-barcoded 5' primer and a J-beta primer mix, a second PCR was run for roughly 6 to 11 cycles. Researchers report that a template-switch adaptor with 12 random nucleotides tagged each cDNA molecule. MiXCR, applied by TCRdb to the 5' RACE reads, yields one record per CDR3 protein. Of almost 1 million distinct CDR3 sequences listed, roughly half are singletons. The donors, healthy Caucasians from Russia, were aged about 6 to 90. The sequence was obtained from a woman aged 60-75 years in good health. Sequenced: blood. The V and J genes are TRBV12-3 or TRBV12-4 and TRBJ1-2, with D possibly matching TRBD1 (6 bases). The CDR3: CASSSLRGPNYGYTF. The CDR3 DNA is TGTGCCAGCAGTTCCCTCAGGGGACCGAACTATGGCTACACCTTC.